This T cell receptor (beta chain) is drawn from a study of T-cell reconstitution after alpha-beta-depleted transplantation in children. Comment on this clonotype: Its antigen is unidentified.

For TCRbeta, the library was prepared with unique molecular identifiers. Using its own MiXCR run on the PCR reads, TCRdb lists one record per CDR3 protein. The table includes fewer than 450,000 distinct CDR3 sequences, about 16% detected once. Unmatched junction bases numbered 7, after V lost 0 bases and J lost 13 bases. The CDR3 is made up of 13 amino acids. Looked up from germline, CDR1 is SGHNT and CDR2 is YENEEA. Notes on the study in general: As was reported, about two months after transplant, alpha-beta T cells came from several hundred expanded graft clones. From newly produced T cells came most of the T-cell counts and diversity one year after transplant. Surviving recipient cells, namely T cells and thymic progenitors, were the source of high day-60 TCRbeta diversity in some patients.

The clonotype was recovered from a male patient aged 2-9 years who had a stem cell transplant for acute lymphoblastic leukemia, so the T cells may come from the graft donor. The chain carries TRBV11-3 and TRBJ2-3; 7 bases line up with TRBD2. This specimen was PBMCs, mostly from graft donor cells, taken 360 days after TCRalphabeta/CD19-depleted stem cell transplant. The CDR3 reads CASSLDRGSWKYF. CDR3 nucleotide sequence: TGTGCCAGCAGCTTAGATCGCGGGAGTTGGAAGTATTTT.